The 5 T cell receptor beta chains listed next were all sequenced from one sample in a study of graft-versus-host responses after intestinal transplantation. For these TCRs, the target antigens are not known. The protocol was immunoSEQ multiplex PCR, while the TCRdb copy is restricted to in-frame clones and leaves out a portion. The table has over 65,000 clones, approximately 89% seen once. Specimen: unstimulated CD8+ T cells sorted from spleen or lymph node cells, collected before transplant. These receptors were collected from a human donor who was the organ donor for an intestinal transplant.

The CDR3 coding sequence is TGTGCCAGCAGCGGAATCTATGACAGTACCTCTGAAGCTTTCTTT. Its protein is CASSGIYDSTSEAFF. J is TRBJ1-1 and V is TRBV9; weak D call: TRBD1 (5 bases). Germline V gives CDR1 SGDLS, CDR2 YYNGEE. The CDR3 has 15 residues. The germline V and J ends were trimmed by 3 bases and 6 bases, with 18 bases remaining between them.

The chain combines TRBV18 with TRBJ2-7; D not certain. In germline, CDR1 is KGHSH, CDR2 LQKENI. Trimming removed 1 base at V and 3 bases at J, with 7 bases between. This CDR3 has 13 residues. For the CDR3, the DNA is TGTGCCAGCTCACCACACATACACTACGAGCAGTACTTC. Protein sequence: CASSPHIHYEQYF.

This sequence joins TRBV2 and TRBJ2-3; D is ambiguous. The CDR3 covers 13 residues. Trimming removed 6 bases from V and 6 bases from J, with 13 bases in between. The germline gives CDR1 SNHLY, CDR2 FYNNEI. CDR3 region: CASSRSNLDTQYF. CDR3 nucleotides: TGTGCCAGCAGCCGCAGCAACTTGGATACGCAGTATTTT. Full variable domain (remainder filled in from reference TRBV2 and TRBJ2-3): EPEVTQTPSHQVTQMGQEVILRCVPISNHLYFYWYRQILGQKVEFLVSFYNNEISEKSEIFDDQFSVERPDGSNFTLKIRSTKLEDSAMYFCASSRSNLDTQYFGPGTRLTVL.

The chain's CDR3 is CASSHRDRGDEQYF. CDR3 DNA sequence: TGTGCCAGCAGCCACCGGGACAGGGGGGACGAGCAGTACTTC. This chain uses TRBV7-9 with TRBJ2-7; 11 bases are a match to TRBD1. The CDR3 is made up of 14 amino acids. The ends lost 5 bases at V and 5 bases at J; junction bases unmatched: 5. Germline V lookup: CDR1 SEHNR, CDR2 FQNEAQ (reference sequence).

The CDR3 reads CASSLGFSQETQYF. CDR3 DNA sequence: TGTGCCAGCAGCTTGGGCTTTTCCCAAGAGACCCAGTACTTC. This chain joins TRBV5-5 and TRBJ2-5; the D is unclear. The CDR3 sequence is 14 residues long. V lost 0 bases and J lost 1, with 7 bases in between. Germline values: CDR1 SGHKS, CDR2 YYEKEE (reference sequence).